This section outlines one TCR beta chain sequence together with its context. Original processing methods: Counts of nucleated cells, estimated from reference gene primer amplification, were obtained. Sequenced by immunoSEQ multiplex PCR; TCRdb stores in-frame clones only, minus some. That table is the source of V, J and clone size, and D and trimming were worked out from the DNA. The sample includes approximately 88,000 clones, around three quarters of them seen just once. This sample was included in a study of blood T cell repertoires in COVID-19. Overall study context: Some COVID-19 samples were acute and others convalescent; all came from the United States, Italy and Spain. T cells, B-cell-depleted T cells, or PBMCs provided the cDNA or gDNA that served as material.

From germline, CDR1 is MDHEN and CDR2 SYDVKM. V lost 7 bases to trimming and J lost 7 bases, with 13 bases between them. The CDR3 length is 12 residues. V and J are TRBV28 and TRBJ1-2, with D hard to call. This receptor was taken from a middle-aged man who had recovered from COVID-19. The sequencing input was peripheral blood. The CDR3 DNA sequence: TGTGCCAGCATCGGGTTGGAAGCTGGCTACACCTTC. Amino acid sequence: CASIGLEAGYTF.